These 15 T cell receptor beta chains originate from one sample sequenced in a study of graft-versus-host responses after intestinal transplantation (dated by TCRdb to 2020 to 2022). These receptors lack a known antigen. The time point label for this specimen denotes: cells obtained before transplantation from donor or recipient. To prepare the library, the immunoSEQ multiplex PCR assay was applied. TCRdb re-hosts the immuneACCESS table, in-frame sequences only. Its copies lack some clones; in the studies checked, an unresolved V gene accounts for under half of them, and the cause for the rest is not known. A total of tens of thousands of clones appear in this sample, 83% of them only once. About a sixth of the sample is held by the ten biggest clonotypes. This specimen consisted of unstimulated CD8+ T cells sorted from spleen or lymph node cells, obtained before intestinal transplant. Receptor source: a human donor who received an intestinal transplant.

This clone has more than one count but fewer than ten. The V gene is TRBV28, the J gene TRBJ2-5; D is undetermined. CDR1 is MDHEN, CDR2 SYDVKM, per germline. V was cut by 5 bases and J by 5 bases, with 21 bases left in between. The CDR3 has 16 residues. The DNA for the CDR3 is TGTGCCAGCAGTGGCCGGGCGAGATTCATCGGGGAGACCCAGTACTTC. Protein sequence: CASSGRARFIGETQYF.

The V gene is TRBV1, the J gene TRBJ2-7; the table's D gene call, TRBD2, was not cross checked with the DNA. TRBV1 is classified as a pseudogene. The CDR3 is 16 amino acids. CDR3 amino acids: CTSSQEGGLASYEQYF. Written as DNA, the CDR3 is TGCACCAGCAGCCAAGAGGGGGGACTAGCCTCCTACGAGCAGTACTTC.

The chain uses TRBV5-1 and TRBJ2-3, with D hard to call. The V gene lost 2 bases and the J gene lost 6 bases, with 13 bases spanning the gap. The germline gives CDR1 SGHRS, CDR2 YFSETQ. This CDR3 contains 14 residues. The CDR3 protein is CASSFLRPADTQYF. DNA for the CDR3: TGCGCCAGCAGCTTTCTTAGACCAGCGGATACGCAGTATTTT.

The chain uses TRBV11-2 and TRBJ2-7, with no clear D. Germline V gene lookup returns CDR1 SGHAT and CDR2 FQNNGV. Trimming removed 0 bases at V and 0 bases at J, with 6 bases between. CDR3 length equals 14 residues. As DNA, the CDR3 is TGTGCCAGCAGCTTAGAAACTGTCTCCTACGAGCAGTACTTC. Protein product: CASSLETVSYEQYF.

J is TRBJ2-2 and V is TRBV13, with no clear D. The CDR3 is made up of 16 amino acids. Germline lookup yields CDR1 PRHDT and CDR2 FYEKMQ (reference sequence). V dropped 1 base and J dropped 3 bases, with 12 bases sitting between them. Here the CDR3 DNA reads TGTGCCAGCAGCTTAGAGACCGGGTCCTACACCGGGGAGCTGTTTTTT. This encodes CASSLETGSYTGELFF.

The sample holds a few counts of this clone. With only one base between it and a far larger clone, this is likely a read error. The rearrangement uses TRBV13 and TRBJ1-2; D is possibly TRBD1 (5 bases). Germline V CDR1 and CDR2: PRHDT, FYEKMQ (reference sequence). CDR3 length: 14 residues. CDR3 loop: CASCLGQGLYGYTF. The CDR3 nucleotides are TGTGCCAGCTGCTTAGGGCAGGGACTCTATGGCTACACCTTC.

V usage is TRBV10-1 and J usage is TRBJ1-5; D not certain. Germline lookup yields CDR1 WNHNN and CDR2 SYGVQD (reference sequence). Trimming left V 3 bases short and J 2 bases short, with 17 bases between. The CDR3 contains 17 residues. The CDR3 DNA reads as TGCGCCAGCAGTGAAATAGGGATGGGTGGTGGCAATCAGCCCCAGCATTTT. This gives the protein CASSEIGMGGGNQPQHF.

This clone was detected only a few times. The chain carries TRBV11-2 and TRBJ1-1; no firm D call. V was pared by 0 bases and J by 0 bases, with 17 bases between. The germline V gene encodes CDR1 SGHAT and CDR2 FQNNGV. The CDR3 runs 18 residues. CDR3 DNA: TGTGCCAGCAGCTTAGATAAGAGGCGGTTACCTTTGAACACTGAAGCTTTCTTT. It encodes CASSLDKRRLPLNTEAFF.

The chain carries TRBV2 and TRBJ1-1; D is undetermined. CDR1 is SNHLY and CDR2 is FYNNEI in the germline V gene. V dropped 6 bases and J dropped 11 bases, with 13 bases sitting between them. This CDR3 comprises 11 residues. Here the CDR3 DNA reads TGTGCCAGCAGGGACTTCCCTTATGCTTTCTTT. Its protein is CASRDFPYAFF.

This chain connects TRBV9 to TRBJ2-7; 12 nucleotides line up with TRBD2. CDR1 SGDLS and CDR2 YYNGEE come from the germline V gene. The CDR3 is 16 amino acids. Germline trimming cut 0 bases from V and 5 bases from J; bases unmatched to any gene: 6. Here the CDR3 reads CASSVGALAGGNEQYF. The CDR3 DNA follows: TGTGCCAGCAGCGTAGGAGCACTAGCGGGGGGAAACGAGCAGTACTTC.

The rearrangement uses TRBV29-1 and TRBJ2-1, with D perhaps matching TRBD1 (5 bases). The CDR3 contains 13 residues. V lost 1 base and J 4 bases, leaving 8 bases between the germline ends. CDR1 is SQVTM, CDR2 ANQGSEA, per germline. The CDR3 here is CSVEGQFYNEQFF. CDR3 in DNA: TGCAGCGTTGAAGGACAGTTTTACAATGAGCAGTTCTTC.

V is TRBV6-1 and J is TRBJ2-7; D perhaps matches TRBD1 (6 bases). The germline V and J ends were trimmed by 0 bases and 2 bases, with 11 bases remaining between them. The germline V gene has CDR1 MNHNS and CDR2 SASEGT. The CDR3 runs to 15 residues. The DNA of the CDR3 is TGTGCCAGCAGTGAAGCGGGAGAGGGGGCCTACGAGCAGTACTTC. It codes for CASSEAGEGAYEQYF.

This rearrangement joins TRBV11-2 to TRBJ1-1, with D possibly TRBD1 on 5 matching bases. The CDR3 is 19 amino acids. From germline, CDR1 is SGHAT and CDR2 FQNNGV. V was cut by 2 bases and J by 0 bases, with 22 bases left in between. The CDR3 sequence: CASSLYMGFEGYMNTEAFF. The CDR3 DNA reads as TGTGCCAGCAGCTTATATATGGGTTTTGAGGGGTACATGAACACTGAAGCTTTCTTT.

The genes are TRBV25-1 and TRBJ1-4, with 9 bases matching TRBD1. Germline CDR1 reads MGHDK; CDR2 reads SYGVNS. CDR3 length: 17 amino acids. Losses at the gene ends were 0 bases for V and 6 bases for J; bases not matched to a gene: 8. This CDR3 is CASSEYRWGQGHEKLFF. The CDR3 nucleotides read TGTGCCAGCAGTGAATATAGGTGGGGACAGGGACATGAAAAACTGTTTTTT. Based on the CDR3 plus reference TRBV25-1 and TRBJ1-4, the full variable domain is EADIYQTPRYLVIGTGKKITLECSQTMGHDKMYWYQQDPGMELHLIHYSYGVNSTEKGDLSSESTVSRIRTEHFPLTLESARPSHTSQYLCASSEYRWGQGHEKLFFGSGTQLSVL.

The DNA for the CDR3 is TGTGCCACCAGCATTCCTCCAGGGGACCAAGAGACCCAGTACTTC. Its translation: CATSIPPGDQETQYF. This chain uses TRBV15 with TRBJ2-5; maybe TRBD1 (6 bases). Germline lookup yields CDR1 LNHNV and CDR2 YYDKDF (reference sequence). The CDR3 length is 15 residues. V lost 4 bases and J 0 bases, leaving 12 bases between the germline ends. Using reference TRBV15 and TRBJ2-5 for the parts outside the CDR3, the full variable domain is DAMVIQNPRYQVTQFGKPVTLSCSQTLNHNVMYWYQQKSSQAPKLLFHYYDKDFNNEADTPDNFQSRRPNTSFCFLDIRSPGLGDTAMYLCATSIPPGDQETQYFGPGTRLLVL.